These 10 T cell receptor beta chains were all obtained from the same sample, sequenced in a study of cytomegalovirus exposure and HLA in healthy donors. Profiling relied on immunoSEQ multiplex PCR, and the TCRdb table lists in-frame clones only, not all of them. Of around 220,000 clones in the sample, around 88% are singletons; the top ten hold about 2.7%. The source material was PBMCs. The source of these receptors is a young woman in good health and CMV-seronegative.

This clone was recorded only once. This rearrangement joins TRBV4-1 to TRBJ1-5; a weak D match, TRBD1 (5 bases). This CDR3 spans 16 amino acids. The V and J ends lost 0 bases and 9 bases respectively, with 18 bases between them. The V gene's germline CDR1 is MGHRA and CDR2 YSYEKL. CDR3 DNA: TGCGCCAGCAGCCAAGAGGGGCTGGGGGGAATGGGGCCCCAGCATTTT. Translated, it gives CASSQEGLGGMGPQHF.

The V and J genes are TRBV27 and TRBJ2-1; 12 nucleotides match TRBD2. This CDR3 spans 15 amino acids. Per the germline V gene, CDR1 is MNHEY and CDR2 is SMNVEV (reference sequence). Germline trimming cut 6 bases from V and 2 bases from J; bases unmatched to any gene: 2. CDR3 nucleotide sequence: TGTGCCAGCAGCCTAGCGGGAGGGGCCTACAATGAGCAGTTCTTC. Protein product: CASSLAGGAYNEQFF.

This clone was detected once. This sequence joins TRBV30 and TRBJ1-2; TRBD1 matches 9 bases. Germline CDR1 reads GTSNPN; CDR2 reads SVGIG (reference sequence). V was pared by 3 bases and J by 8 bases, with 7 bases of the junction left unmatched. This CDR3 comprises 13 residues. CDR3 in DNA: TGTGCCTGGAGGGCACAGGGGGCAGGGGGCTACACCTTC. Translated, it gives CAWRAQGAGGYTF.

V gene TRBV5-5 combines with J gene TRBJ2-7; 9 bases agree with TRBD1. Germline CDR1 reads SGHKS; CDR2 reads YYEKEE (reference sequence). This CDR3 contains 15 residues. J gave up 7 bases and V 4 bases, and 12 bases lay outside the gene matches. The CDR3, as DNA: TGTGCCAGCAGCCTCAGGGGACAGGGCGCGTGGGAGCAGTACTTC. This codes for CASSLRGQGAWEQYF.

This chain links TRBV15 with TRBJ2-1; D possibly corresponds to TRBD2 (5 bases). Germline CDR1 LNHNV, CDR2 YYDKDF (reference sequence). Trimming stripped 0 bases from V and 8 bases from J, with 14 bases between. The CDR3 has 15 amino acids. CDR3 in DNA: TGTGCCACCAGCAGAGAAAGCGGCAGTTGGGATGAGCAGTTCTTC. This gives the protein CATSRESGSWDEQFF. Complete variable domain (other parts from reference TRBV15 and TRBJ2-1): DAMVIQNPRYQVTQFGKPVTLSCSQTLNHNVMYWYQQKSSQAPKLLFHYYDKDFNNEADTPDNFQSRRPNTSFCFLDIRSPGLGDTAMYLCATSRESGSWDEQFFGPGTRLTVL.

The rearrangement joins TRBV5-6 to TRBJ2-3; D possibly corresponds to TRBD1 (5 bases). CDR1 SGHDT and CDR2 YYEEEE come from the germline V gene. CDR3 length: 16 amino acids. V lost 1 base, J lost 0 bases, and 12 bases lay in between. CDR3 bases: TGTGCCAGCAGCTTGTCGGCAGGGCATAGCACAGATACGCAGTATTTT. This codes for CASSLSAGHSTDTQYF.

The chain uses TRBV28 and TRBJ2-2; TRBD1 matches 9 bases. Trimming removed 6 bases from V and 5 bases from J; junction bases left unmatched: 7. Germline assignment: CDR1 MDHEN and CDR2 SYDVKM. The CDR3 loop spans 15 amino acids. The CDR3 DNA is TGTGCCAGCAGACCGGGACAGGGAAGAACCGGGGAGCTGTTTTTT. Encoded protein: CASRPGQGRTGELFF.

Comment on this clone: Different DNA sequences within this sample yield the same CDR3. V is TRBV20-1 and J is TRBJ2-7; D is perhaps TRBD2 (6 bases). V lost 6 bases, J lost 4 bases, and 10 bases lay in between. This CDR3 comprises 11 residues. Germline assignment: CDR1 DFQATT and CDR2 SNEGSKA (reference sequence). CDR3 amino acids: CSARRDYEQYF. The CDR3 nucleotides are TGCAGTGCCCGGCGGGATTACGAGCAGTACTTC.

This clone came up a few times. This chain uses TRBV28 with TRBJ2-7; TRBD2 matches 7 bases. The CDR3 consists of 14 residues. Germline-derived CDR1 and CDR2 are MDHEN and SYDVKM. J lost 3 bases, V lost 6 bases, and 8 bases had no gene match. The chain's CDR3 is CASSEGTNRYEQYF. CDR3 nucleotides: TGTGCCAGCAGCGAAGGGACTAATCGCTACGAGCAGTACTTC.

The gene calls are TRBV18 and TRBJ1-2; D not resolved. V was pared by 1 base and J by 0 bases, with 9 bases between. Per the germline V gene, CDR1 is KGHSH and CDR2 is LQKENI. The CDR3 extends over 15 amino acids. CDR3 DNA: TGTGCCAGCTCACCACTCCCGGAGACTAACTATGGCTACACCTTC. Translating gives CASSPLPETNYGYTF.